Each of the 19 T cell receptor beta chains below was sequenced from the same sample in a study of blood T cell repertoires in COVID-19. Profiled with immunoSEQ multiplex PCR; TCRdb holds only in-frame clones, not every one. The table lists approximately 230,000 clones, almost 90% of them singletons, with under 1.5% in the top ten. Sequenced: peripheral blood. The receptors were sampled from a man at least 80 years old with acute or convalescent COVID-19.

The CDR3 DNA sequence: TGTGCCAGTAGTATCATACAGGGTGTCCTCAATGAGCAGTTCTTC. Encoded protein: CASSIIQGVLNEQFF. The V gene is TRBV19, the J gene TRBJ2-1; a weak D match, TRBD1 (6 bases). The CDR3 runs to 15 residues. V was clipped by 3 bases and J by 6 bases, with 15 bases between them. CDR1 is LNHDA, CDR2 SQIVND, per germline (reference sequence). The variable domain in full, completed from reference TRBV19 and TRBJ2-1, reads DGGITQSPKYLFRKEGQNVTLSCEQNLNHDAMYWYRQDPGQGLRLIYYSQIVNDFQKGDIAEGYSVSREKKESFPLTVTSAQKNPTAFYLCASSIIQGVLNEQFFGPGTRLTVL.

The count of this clone is one. This chain connects TRBV19 to TRBJ1-1, with D perhaps matching TRBD1 (5 bases). CDR1 is LNHDA and CDR2 is SQIVND in the germline V gene (reference sequence). This CDR3 has 16 residues. V was shortened by 1 base and J by 3 bases, with 15 bases between the two germline ends. The CDR3: CASSIVQGPGDTEAFF. Here the CDR3 DNA reads TGTGCCAGTAGTATAGTTCAGGGCCCGGGAGACACTGAAGCTTTCTTT.

The chain carries TRBV20-1 and TRBJ2-3; the D gene is possibly TRBD2 (6 bases). This CDR3 has 15 amino acids. V lost 6 bases to trimming and J lost 5 bases, with 21 bases between them. In germline, CDR1 is DFQATT, CDR2 SNEGSKA (reference sequence). The CDR3 reads CSASTRDWAGDTQYF. CDR3 DNA sequence: TGCAGTGCAAGTACGCGGGATTGGGCTGGAGATACGCAGTATTTT.

The chain couples TRBV19 to TRBJ1-1; tentative D call: TRBD1 (5 bases). Trimming cost V 5 bases and J 4 bases, with 11 bases left between them. CDR3 length equals 13 residues. Germline CDR1 is LNHDA and CDR2 is SQIVND (reference sequence). The CDR3, as DNA: TGTGCCAGTAGTGCACAGGCTCTCACTGAAGCTTTCTTT. Amino acid sequence: CASSAQALTEAFF.

This clone has just a few counts. The chain joins TRBV21-1 to TRBJ2-7; TRBD1 is taken as the D call from the table, unchecked against the DNA. TRBV21-1 is assigned pseudogene status. This CDR3 spans 14 amino acids. In DNA, the CDR3 is TGTGCCAGCAGCGGTACAGGGCATTCCTACGAGCAGTACTTC. Protein sequence: CASSGTGHSYEQYF.

The chain links TRBV11-2 to TRBJ2-7; 10 positions agree with TRBD1. The germline CDR1 and CDR2 sequences are SGHAT and FQNNGV. This CDR3 has 15 amino acids. With 2 bases clipped from V and 1 base from J, the junction kept 2 bases outside the gene matches. The CDR3: CASSLTGQGSYEQYF. In nucleotides, the CDR3 is TGTGCCAGCAGCTTAACGGGACAGGGGTCCTACGAGCAGTACTTC. Variable domain in full (rest from reference TRBV11-2 and TRBJ2-7): EAGVAQSPRYKIIEKRQSVAFWCNPISGHATLYWYQQILGQGPKLLIQFQNNGVVDDSQLPKDRFSAERLKGVDSTLKIQPAKLEDSAVYLCASSLTGQGSYEQYFGPGTRLTVT.

This clone appeared once. V gene TRBV25-1 combines with J gene TRBJ2-1; D is uncertain. V shed 6 bases and J shed 4 bases, with 7 bases lying between them. From germline, CDR1 is MGHDK and CDR2 SYGVNS. The CDR3 is made up of 12 amino acids. The CDR3 here is CASSFGYNEQFF. Here the CDR3 DNA reads TGTGCCAGCAGCTTCGGTTACAATGAGCAGTTCTTC.

V usage is TRBV6-2 or TRBV6-3 and J usage is TRBJ1-5; 7 positions match TRBD1. This CDR3 spans 18 amino acids. Germline V gives CDR1 MNHEY, CDR2 SVGEGT. V lost 2 bases and J lost 0; bases outside the gene matches: 10. The CDR3 DNA is TGTGCCAGCAGTTACCTGCCCCCACAGGGGAATAGCAATCAGCCCCAGCATTTT. Its protein is CASSYLPPQGNSNQPQHF.

The chain combines TRBV11-2 with TRBJ1-3; TRBD1 is a possible D gene (5 bases). Germline CDR1 SGHAT, CDR2 FQNNGV. Trimming cost V 5 bases and J 5 bases, with 16 bases left between them. The CDR3 spans 15 residues. The CDR3 spells CASSRPGGLRNTIYF. The DNA of the CDR3 is TGTGCCAGCAGCCGCCCCGGGGGTCTGAGAAACACCATATATTTT.

The J gene is TRBJ2-7, the V gene TRBV2; a weak D match, TRBD2 (6 bases). The CDR3 spans 15 residues. Germline V gene lookup returns CDR1 SNHLY and CDR2 FYNNEI. The V end lost 0 bases, the J end lost 6 bases, and 15 bases lay between the germline ends. CDR3 region: CASSEAVGREAEQYF. CDR3 in DNA: TGTGCCAGCAGTGAAGCAGTTGGCAGGGAGGCCGAGCAGTACTTC.

The genes are TRBV27 and TRBJ1-2; D perhaps matches TRBD1 (5 bases). The CDR3 runs 16 residues. Germline lookup yields CDR1 MNHEY and CDR2 SMNVEV (reference sequence). Trimming stripped 4 bases from V and 3 bases from J, with 18 bases between. CDR3 nucleotide sequence: TGTGCCAGCAGTTCCCCTTCAACCTCAGGGCACTATGGCTACACCTTC. This encodes CASSSPSTSGHYGYTF.

This chain connects TRBV9 to TRBJ1-3; 7 nucleotides match TRBD1. This CDR3 contains 15 residues. V dropped 4 bases and J dropped 0; count of bases not matched to a gene: 4. Germline lookup yields CDR1 SGDLS and CDR2 YYNGEE. CDR3 nucleotides: TGTGCCAGCAGCTCCCGGGACAGCTCTGGAAACACCATATATTTT. Translating it yields CASSSRDSSGNTIYF.

In regard to this clone: Other nucleotide sequences in the sample specify the same CDR3. The chain carries TRBV5-1 and TRBJ2-3; the D is unclear. The CDR3 has 15 amino acids. The germline V gene has CDR1 SGHRS and CDR2 YFSETQ. V shed 0 bases and J shed 2 bases, with 10 bases lying between them. The CDR3 protein is CASSLEWASTDTQYF. The CDR3 coding sequence is TGCGCCAGCAGCTTGGAATGGGCCTCCACAGATACGCAGTATTTT.

The chain combines TRBV7-2 with TRBJ2-6; 11 bases are shared with TRBD1. This CDR3 has 17 residues. The germline CDR1 and CDR2 sequences are SGHTA and FQGNSA. The junction had 5 bases not matched to a gene; V was cut back by 5 bases and J by 2 bases. The CDR3 loop is CASSGRTGGAGANVLTF. CDR3 sequence (DNA): TGTGCCAGCAGCGGAAGGACAGGGGGCGCTGGGGCCAACGTCCTGACTTTC. The whole variable domain, filled in from reference TRBV7-2 and TRBJ2-6, reads GAGVSQSPSNKVTEKGKDVELRCDPISGHTALYWYRQSLGQGLEFLIYFQGNSAPDKSGLPSDRFSAERTGGSVSTLTIQRTQQEDSAVYLCASSGRTGGAGANVLTFGAGSRLTVL.

The chain is built from TRBV9 and TRBJ2-2; 8 bases are shared with TRBD2. The CDR3 runs 16 residues. The junction had 6 bases not matched to a gene; V was cut back by 0 bases and J by 5 bases. From germline, CDR1 is SGDLS and CDR2 YYNGEE. The CDR3 region is CASSVGPGGPTGELFF. The CDR3, as DNA: TGTGCCAGCAGCGTAGGTCCGGGAGGGCCGACCGGGGAGCTGTTTTTT.

This chain connects TRBV7-2 to TRBJ2-7, with D possibly TRBD1 on 6 matching bases. Trimming cost V 5 bases and J 2 bases, with 13 bases left between them. The CDR3 is 14 residues long. Looked up from germline, CDR1 is SGHTA and CDR2 is FQGNSA. This CDR3 is CASSAATGPYEQYF. The CDR3 DNA sequence: TGTGCCAGCAGCGCAGCCACAGGGCCCTACGAGCAGTACTTC.

V gene TRBV12-3 or TRBV12-4 combines with J gene TRBJ1-5; D is undetermined. Trimming took 5 bases from V and 5 from J, leaving 10 bases between them. The CDR3 runs to 13 residues. This chain's CDR3 is CASSPLEDQPQHF. CDR3 DNA sequence: TGTGCCAGCAGTCCTCTGGAGGATCAGCCCCAGCATTTT.

V and J are TRBV19 and TRBJ2-2, with 11 bases aligning to TRBD2. V lost 6 bases to trimming and J lost 5 bases; unmatched junction nucleotides: 8. This CDR3 has 16 amino acids. Germline assignment: CDR1 LNHDA and CDR2 SQIVND (reference sequence). CDR3 DNA: TGTGCCAGTAGGTCCATACTAGCGGGAGTTACCGGGGAGCTGTTTTTT. Translating it yields CASRSILAGVTGELFF.

This chain connects TRBV19 to TRBJ2-2; TRBD2 matches 9 bases. The CDR3 extends over 16 amino acids. CDR1 is LNHDA and CDR2 is SQIVND in the germline V gene (reference sequence). The ends lost 7 bases at V and 2 bases at J; junction bases unmatched: 8. In DNA form, the CDR3 reads TGTGCCAGTAAAGGAGCGGGGGGCCTTAACACCGGGGAGCTGTTTTTT. This sequence encodes CASKGAGGLNTGELFF.